These 4 T cell receptor beta chains were sequenced from one sample in a study of blood T cell repertoires in COVID-19. Libraries were prepared by immunoSEQ multiplex PCR; TCRdb keeps only in-frame clonotypes and omits some of them. The sample lists fewer than 120,000 clones, more than 70% occurring once. Material for sequencing was peripheral blood. The receptors stem from a woman in her forties or fifties with acute or convalescent COVID-19.

This clone showed up just a few times. V and J are TRBV7-2 and TRBJ1-1; TRBD1 is a possible D gene (5 bases). The V gene's germline CDR1 is SGHTA and CDR2 FQGNSA. The V gene lost 2 bases and the J gene lost 3 bases, with 7 bases spanning the gap. CDR3 length: 13 amino acids. The CDR3 bases are TGTGCCAGCAGCTTAACAGGTTACACTGAAGCTTTCTTT. Protein product: CASSLTGYTEAFF.

The chain links TRBV28 to TRBJ2-7; 7 bases line up with TRBD1. The CDR3 is made up of 12 amino acids. Germline assignment: CDR1 MDHEN and CDR2 SYDVKM. CDR3 coding DNA: TGTGCTCAGGGGGTAGCGTACCACGAGCAGTACTTC. As protein: CAQGVAYHEQYF.

The chain joins TRBV14 to TRBJ1-2; no definite D call. V was pared by 4 bases and J by 2 bases, with 5 bases between. The CDR3 spans 12 residues. Per germline, CDR1 SGHDN and CDR2 FVKESK. The CDR3 bases are TGTGCCAGCAGCCCTACCAACTATGGCTACACCTTC. It specifies CASSPTNYGYTF.

The CDR3, as DNA: TGCAGTGGTCTAGCGGGCTACGAGCAGTACTTC. It translates to CSGLAGYEQYF. The rearrangement joins TRBV20-1 to TRBJ2-7, with TRBD2 matching 8 bases. J lost 3 bases, V lost 7 bases, and 2 bases had no gene match. The CDR3 is 11 residues long. Germline CDR1 and CDR2: DFQATT and SNEGSKA (reference sequence).